The entry below describes one T cell receptor (beta chain). This sample was included in a study of blood T cell repertoires in COVID-19. Study information: Samples came from the United States, Italy and Spain, spanning acute and convalescent COVID-19. T cells, B-cell-depleted T cells, or PBMCs provided the cDNA or gDNA that served as material.

In the source study's methods: Estimation of nucleated cell counts relied on the amplification of reference gene primers. The data were produced by immunoSEQ multiplex PCR, yet TCRdb's version contains in-frame clones alone and is incomplete. The V and J calls and clone size were taken over from that table, and D and trimming were inferred from the DNA. In the table there are about 120,000 clones, around 85% of which are singletons. CDR3 length: 12 amino acids. V was pared by 8 bases and J by 4 bases, with 4 bases of the junction left unmatched. The germline gives CDR1 MNHEY, CDR2 SVGAGI. Sequenced input: peripheral blood. This chain joins TRBV6-5 and TRBJ1-2; 7 bases line up with TRBD1. The TCR comes from a man aged 55 to 70 with acute or convalescent COVID-19. CDR3 sequence: CASQGVGYGYTF. The CDR3 nucleotides read TGTGCCAGCCAGGGGGTCGGCTATGGCTACACCTTC.